This passage covers 26 T cell receptor beta chains from one sample sequenced in a study of cytomegalovirus exposure and HLA in healthy donors. Amplification used 60 Vbeta primers and 13 Jbeta primers. The data were produced by immunoSEQ multiplex PCR, yet TCRdb's version contains in-frame clones alone and is incomplete. Among 150,000 to 200,000 clones listed, over 80% were seen once. Source material: PBMCs. Receptor source: a girl between 10 and 17 years old in good health and CMV-seropositive.

The chain combines TRBV27 with TRBJ1-2; D uncertain. The CDR3 has 13 amino acids. V lost 4 bases and J lost 5, with 11 bases in between. Germline-derived CDR1 and CDR2 are MNHEY and SMNVEV (reference sequence). The CDR3 here is CASSSSGFYGYTF. The DNA of the CDR3 is TGTGCCAGCAGTTCCTCGGGATTTTATGGCTACACCTTC.

The CDR3 sequence: CASSESLAVYNEQFF. In nucleotides, the CDR3 is TGCGCCAGCAGTGAATCACTAGCGGTCTACAATGAGCAGTTCTTC. The chain carries TRBV10-1 and TRBJ2-1; TRBD2 agrees at 8 bases. With V trimmed by 3 bases and J by 3 bases, 4 bases remained unmatched. CDR1 is WNHNN, CDR2 SYGVQD, per germline (reference sequence). The CDR3 sequence is 15 residues long.

The rearrangement links TRBV11-1 to TRBJ2-2, with 7 positions matching TRBD1. V gave up 1 base and J gave up 3 bases; unmatched junction bases: 8. This CDR3 spans 17 amino acids. Germline V CDR1 and CDR2: SGHAT, FQDESV (reference sequence). The CDR3 protein is CASSLEWRQGYTGELFF. The CDR3, as DNA: TGTGCCAGCAGCTTAGAGTGGCGACAGGGATACACCGGGGAGCTGTTTTTT. Combining the CDR3 with reference TRBV11-1 and TRBJ2-2 gives the whole variable domain EAEVAQSPRYKITEKSQAVAFWCDPISGHATLYWYRQILGQGPELLVQFQDESVVDDSQLPKDRFSAERLKGVDSTLKIQPAELGDSAMYLCASSLEWRQGYTGELFFGEGSRLTVL.

The genes are TRBV29-1 and TRBJ1-2; 7 nucleotides line up with TRBD1. CDR1 SQVTM and CDR2 ANQGSEA come from the germline V gene. V lost 3 bases and J lost 4; bases outside the gene matches: 8. The CDR3 is 14 residues long. This CDR3 reads CSVELGGAGYGYTF. The CDR3 coding sequence is TGCAGCGTTGAGTTAGGGGGCGCCGGCTATGGCTACACCTTC.

J is TRBJ2-1 and V is TRBV7-2; 8 bases are shared with TRBD1. The CDR3 spans 14 residues. Germline CDR1 reads SGHTA; CDR2 reads FQGNSA. V shed 5 bases, J shed 6 bases, and the junction held 6 bases outside the gene matches. The CDR3 DNA sequence: TGTGCCAGCAGCGAGGGACAGGTAATCAATGAGCAGTTCTTC. This encodes CASSEGQVINEQFF.

The chain employs TRBV5-1 and TRBJ1-6; TRBD1 agrees at 9 bases. This CDR3 has 15 amino acids. Unmatched junction bases numbered 7, after V lost 5 bases and J lost 7 bases. Germline CDR1 is SGHRS and CDR2 is YFSETQ. The DNA of the CDR3 is TGCGCCAGCAGACCGACAGGGGGTCTGAATTCACCCCTCCACTTT. Protein sequence: CASRPTGGLNSPLHF.

The chain couples TRBV5-6 to TRBJ1-2; 9 bases fit TRBD1. CDR1 and CDR2 (germline): SGHDT, YYEEEE. V gave up 1 base and J gave up 5 bases; unmatched junction bases: 3. The CDR3 consists of 14 residues. The CDR3 DNA reads TGTGCCAGCAGCTTGCCCGGGACAGGGTATGGCTACACCTTC. It is translated as CASSLPGTGYGYTF.

The chain joins TRBV15 to TRBJ1-1, with no clear D. Germline V gene lookup returns CDR1 LNHNV and CDR2 YYDKDF (reference sequence). V lost 1 base and J lost 3, with 9 bases in between. The CDR3 contains 14 residues. DNA of the CDR3: TGTGCCACCAGCAGAGGTGGGGAGGACACTGAAGCTTTCTTT. It encodes CATSRGGEDTEAFF.

The sample holds one count of this clone. The chain links TRBV19 to TRBJ2-6; TRBD1 is a possible D gene (6 bases). The CDR3 spans 17 residues. The V gene lost 4 bases and the J gene lost 2 bases, with 15 bases spanning the gap. Per germline, CDR1 LNHDA and CDR2 SQIVND (reference sequence). CDR3 region: CASSTITGSPGANVLTF. The DNA for the CDR3 is TGTGCCAGTAGTACCATAACAGGGAGCCCTGGGGCCAACGTCCTGACTTTC.

The genes are TRBV9 and TRBJ2-5, with 7 bases aligning to TRBD2. The CDR3 totals 15 residues. V lost 4 bases and J lost 3; bases outside the gene matches: 9. From germline, CDR1 is SGDLS and CDR2 YYNGEE. The CDR3 here is CASSRSPAGKETQYF. CDR3 nucleotides: TGTGCCAGCAGCCGGTCGCCAGCGGGGAAAGAGACCCAGTACTTC.

The V gene is TRBV19, the J gene TRBJ1-2, with a weak D call TRBD1 (6 bases). This CDR3 region has 15 residues. Germline V CDR1 and CDR2: LNHDA, SQIVND (reference sequence). The CDR3 sequence is CATGPTGRLHVGYTF. The CDR3 region has the DNA TGTGCGACAGGACCGACAGGCAGGCTACACGTTGGCTACACCTTC. Full variable domain (rest looked up from reference TRBV19 and TRBJ1-2): DGGITQSPKYLFRKEGQNVTLSCEQNLNHDAMYWYRQDPGQGLRLIYYSQIVNDFQKGDIAEGYSVSREKKESFPLTVTSAQKNPTAFYLCATGPTGRLHVGYTFGSGTRLTVV.

The chain is built from TRBV28 and TRBJ2-5; 7 bases are a match to TRBD2. Germline CDR1 MDHEN, CDR2 SYDVKM. This CDR3 has 19 residues. Trimming took 1 base from V and 3 from J; bases not matched to a gene: 17. The CDR3 here is CASSLSDWGRGMGKETQYF. The CDR3 DNA reads as TGTGCCAGCAGTTTATCGGACTGGGGGAGGGGTATGGGGAAAGAGACCCAGTACTTC.

The rearrangement joins TRBV28 to TRBJ1-5; TRBD1 matches at 8 bases. Trimming at V came to 3 bases and at J to 4 bases, leaving 5 bases not matched to a gene. CDR1 and CDR2 from the germline V gene are MDHEN and SYDVKM. The CDR3 sequence is 15 residues long. The CDR3 nucleotides are TGTGCCAGCAGTTTCCTCGGACAGGGAAATCAGCCCCAGCATTTT. Translation gives CASSFLGQGNQPQHF.

This chain uses TRBV19 with TRBJ2-7; unclear D gene. CDR3 length: 13 residues. With 4 bases removed from V and 9 bases from J, the gap between germline ends came to 16 bases. Germline CDR1 and CDR2: LNHDA and SQIVND (reference sequence). Here the CDR3 reads CASSTTGAPRQYF. The DNA for the CDR3 is TGTGCCAGTAGTACCACCGGAGCACCCCGGCAGTACTTC.

V and J are TRBV6-5 and TRBJ1-2, with TRBD1 matching 10 bases. The V segment lost 5 bases and the J segment 4 bases; nucleotides outside the gene matches: 7. CDR1 is MNHEY, CDR2 SVGAGI, per germline. The CDR3 is 15 residues long. The CDR3 bases are TGTGCCAGCAGTACCCGGGACAGGGGATCCTATGGCTACACCTTC. Protein sequence: CASSTRDRGSYGYTF.

This sequence joins TRBV5-5 and TRBJ2-1; D is undetermined. The ends were cut back, 2 bases at V and 0 bases at J, with 12 bases in the middle. CDR3 length equals 16 residues. Germline V gene sequence: CDR1 SGHKS, CDR2 YYEKEE (reference sequence). CDR3 DNA sequence: TGTGCCAGCAGCTTCGGCGGTCCGGGCTCCTACAATGAGCAGTTCTTC. Encoded protein: CASSFGGPGSYNEQFF. The whole variable domain, remainder taken from reference TRBV5-5 and TRBJ2-1, is DAGVTQSPTHLIKTRGQQVTLRCSPISGHKSVSWYQQVLGQGPQFIFQYYEKEERGRGNFPDRFSARQFPNYSSELNVNALLLGDSALYLCASSFGGPGSYNEQFFGPGTRLTVL.

This clone was counted between two and nine times. This CDR3 reads CASSLRSRAEAFF. In DNA form, the CDR3 reads TGTGCCAGCAGCTTAAGGAGCCGGGCTGAAGCTTTCTTT. This chain links TRBV7-2 with TRBJ1-1; D remains ambiguous. The V end was cut by 2 bases, the J end by 6 bases, with 10 bases between. Germline V gene lookup returns CDR1 SGHTA and CDR2 FQGNSA. This CDR3 is built from 13 residues.

A single count supports this clone. The chain couples TRBV21-1 to TRBJ2-7; the tabulated D call, TRBD1, remains unverified against the DNA. TRBV21-1 is described as a pseudogene. This CDR3 region has 14 residues. CDR3 residues: CASSKVFRGHEQYF. CDR3 coding DNA: TGTGCCAGCAGCAAAGTTTTCAGGGGACACGAGCAGTACTTC.

The V call is TRBV6-1, the J call TRBJ1-6; TRBD1 aligns across 7 bases. The CDR3 runs to 15 residues. V dropped 6 bases and J dropped 6; count of bases not matched to a gene: 8. Germline V gene sequence: CDR1 MNHNS, CDR2 SASEGT. In DNA, the CDR3 is TGTGCCAGCAGGACCCGGGACAGCCTTAATTCACCCCTCCACTTT. This gives the protein CASRTRDSLNSPLHF.

The rearrangement joins TRBV27 to TRBJ2-5; 12 nucleotides line up with TRBD2. The end of the DNA fits TRBJ2-7 better, so the J call may be wrong. CDR1 and CDR2 from the germline V gene are MNHEY and SMNVEV (reference sequence). This CDR3 comprises 16 residues. The CDR3 loop reads CASSLLAGGPLYEQYF. The CDR3 nucleotides read TGTGCCAGCAGTCTACTAGCGGGAGGCCCCTTATACGAGCAGTACTTC.

This chain links TRBV7-2 with TRBJ1-1; tentatively, D is TRBD1 (5 bases). The germline gives CDR1 SGHTA, CDR2 FQGNSA. This CDR3 comprises 14 residues. The V end lost 5 bases, the J end lost 5 bases, and 15 bases lay between the germline ends. CDR3 in DNA: TGTGCCAGCAGCGGGAGGGGTATTGGAACTGAAGCTTTCTTT. Translating it yields CASSGRGIGTEAFF.

V is TRBV6-6 and J is TRBJ2-7; 7 bases fit TRBD1. CDR1 MNHNY and CDR2 SVGAGI come from the germline V gene (reference sequence). The CDR3 has 14 residues. V lost 5 bases, J lost 0 bases, and 4 bases stayed unmatched. DNA of the CDR3: TGTGCCAGCAGTACCCGGGACAGCTCCTACGAGCAGTACTTC. It translates to CASSTRDSSYEQYF.

The chain combines TRBV10-3 with TRBJ2-7; TRBD1 is a possible D gene (6 bases). V dropped 10 bases and J dropped 2 bases, with 21 bases sitting between them. The CDR3 runs 15 residues. The germline CDR1 and CDR2 sequences are ENHRY and SYGVKD. The CDR3 spells CANRQGQGAAYEQYF. The CDR3 nucleotides are TGTGCCAATCGCCAGGGGCAGGGCGCGGCCTACGAGCAGTACTTC.

This clone has a single count. This sequence joins TRBV9 and TRBJ1-1; D remains unclear. V was pared by 3 bases and J by 1 base, with 10 bases between. The CDR3 sequence is 14 residues long. Germline assignment: CDR1 SGDLS and CDR2 YYNGEE. In nucleotides, the CDR3 is TGTGCCAGCAGCGCTCGAGGAGGGAACACTGAAGCTTTCTTT. Translation gives CASSARGGNTEAFF. The whole variable domain, filled in from reference TRBV9 and TRBJ1-1, reads DSGVTQTPKHLITATGQRVTLRCSPRSGDLSVYWYQQSLDQGLQFLIQYYNGEERAKGNILERFSAQQFPDLHSELNLSSLELGDSALYFCASSARGGNTEAFFGQGTRLTVV.

The chain is built from TRBV9 and TRBJ2-3; 11 positions agree with TRBD1. CDR1 is SGDLS, CDR2 YYNGEE, per germline. With V trimmed by 0 bases and J by 5 bases, 11 bases remained unmatched. The CDR3 has 18 residues. CDR3 in DNA: TGTGCCAGCAGCGTAGCTGGGGGGGACAGGGGGATTGAAGATACGCAGTATTTT. Translated, it gives CASSVAGGDRGIEDTQYF.

The chain joins TRBV15 to TRBJ2-3; a weak D match, TRBD2 (6 bases). V was clipped by 0 bases and J by 2 bases, with 9 bases between them. Germline CDR1 reads LNHNV; CDR2 reads YYDKDF (reference sequence). The CDR3 runs to 15 residues. CDR3 bases: TGTGCCACCAGCAGAGATCAGCGGGCCACAGATACGCAGTATTTT. It yields the protein CATSRDQRATDTQYF.